This T cell receptor (beta chain) came from a study of cytomegalovirus exposure and HLA in healthy donors. Whole-study results and caveats: TCR beta V- and J-gene trimming, according to a later analysis, was linked to a missense DCLRE1C variant. Earlier analysis yielded a pattern in which most TCR beta V segments were productive about 87% or about 30% of the time. Analysis performed later showed TCR beta chains linked to HLA being more clonally expanded than equally common others.

The CDR3 totals 16 residues. V was shortened by 2 bases and J by 5 bases, with 15 bases between the two germline ends. Germline CDR1 is MNHEY and CDR2 is SVGAGI. The PCR employed 60 Vbeta primers together with 13 Jbeta primers. Using immunoSEQ multiplex PCR, the repertoire was profiled, and TCRdb retains in-frame clones only, with some absent. The sample records approximately 150,000 clones, 75% to 90% being singletons. Worth noting for this clone: Its antigen is unidentified.

Sequencing used PBMCs. This receptor was identified in a woman in her 30s in good health and CMV-seronegative. The chain joins TRBV6-5 to TRBJ2-2, with a possible D match to TRBD1 (6 bases). The CDR3 loop reads CASSYNPQGRTGELFF. CDR3 bases: TGTGCCAGCAGTTACAACCCGCAGGGGCGTACCGGGGAGCTGTTTTTT.